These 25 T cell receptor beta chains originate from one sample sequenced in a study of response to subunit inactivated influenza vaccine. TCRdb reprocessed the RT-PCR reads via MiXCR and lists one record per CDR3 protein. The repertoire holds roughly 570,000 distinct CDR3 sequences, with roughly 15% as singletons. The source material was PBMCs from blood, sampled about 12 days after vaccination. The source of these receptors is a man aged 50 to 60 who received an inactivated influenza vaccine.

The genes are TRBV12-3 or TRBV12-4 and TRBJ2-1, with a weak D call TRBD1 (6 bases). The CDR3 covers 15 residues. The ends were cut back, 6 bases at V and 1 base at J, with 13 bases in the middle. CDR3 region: CASSPQGLSYNEQFF. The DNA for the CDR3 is TGTGCCAGCAGCCCACAGGGCCTTTCCTACAATGAGCAGTTCTTC.

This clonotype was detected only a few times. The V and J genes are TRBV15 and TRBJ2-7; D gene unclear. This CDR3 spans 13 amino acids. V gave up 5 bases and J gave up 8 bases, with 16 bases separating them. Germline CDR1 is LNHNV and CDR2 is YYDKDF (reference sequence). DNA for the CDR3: TGTGCCACCAGCCCTACAGAAATGGGAAAGCAGTACTTC. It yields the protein CATSPTEMGKQYF. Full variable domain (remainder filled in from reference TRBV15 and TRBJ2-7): DAMVIQNPRYQVTQFGKPVTLSCSQTLNHNVMYWYQQKSSQAPKLLFHYYDKDFNNEADTPDNFQSRRPNTSFCFLDIRSPGLGDTAMYLCATSPTEMGKQYFGPGTRLTVT.

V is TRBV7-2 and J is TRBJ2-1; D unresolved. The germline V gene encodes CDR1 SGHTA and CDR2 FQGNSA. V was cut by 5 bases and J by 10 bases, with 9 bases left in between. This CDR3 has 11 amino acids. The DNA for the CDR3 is TGTGCCAGCAGCGTCGAGAAGGAGCAGTTCTTC. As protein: CASSVEKEQFF.

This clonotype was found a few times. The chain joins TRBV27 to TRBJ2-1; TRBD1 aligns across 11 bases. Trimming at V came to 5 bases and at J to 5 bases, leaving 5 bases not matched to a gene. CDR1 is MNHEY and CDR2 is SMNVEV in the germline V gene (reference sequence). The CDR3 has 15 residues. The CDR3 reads CASSVGTGGNNEQFF. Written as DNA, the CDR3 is TGTGCCAGCAGTGTAGGGACAGGGGGTAACAATGAGCAGTTCTTC.

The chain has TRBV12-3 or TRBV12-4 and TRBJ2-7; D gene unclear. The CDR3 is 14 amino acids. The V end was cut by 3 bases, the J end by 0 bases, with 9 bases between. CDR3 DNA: TGTGCCAGCAGTTTTTCCCTCAGCTCCTACGAGCAGTACTTC. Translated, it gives CASSFSLSSYEQYF.

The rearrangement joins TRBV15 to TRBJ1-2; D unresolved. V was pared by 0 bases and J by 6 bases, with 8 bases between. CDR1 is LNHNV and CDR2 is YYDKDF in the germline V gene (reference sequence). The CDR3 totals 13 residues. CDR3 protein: CATSRDARNGYTF. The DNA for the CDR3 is TGTGCCACCAGCAGAGATGCCAGAAATGGCTACACCTTC.

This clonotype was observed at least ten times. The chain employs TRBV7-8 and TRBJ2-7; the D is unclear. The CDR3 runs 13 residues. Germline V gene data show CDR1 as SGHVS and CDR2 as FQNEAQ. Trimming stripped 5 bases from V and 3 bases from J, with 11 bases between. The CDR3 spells CASSPTIFYEQYF. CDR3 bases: TGTGCCAGCAGCCCGACCATCTTCTACGAGCAGTACTTC.

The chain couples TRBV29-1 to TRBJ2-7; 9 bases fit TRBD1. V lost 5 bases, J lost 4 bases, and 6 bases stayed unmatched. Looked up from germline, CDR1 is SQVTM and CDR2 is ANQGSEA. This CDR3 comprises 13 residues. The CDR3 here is CSVPGQGPYEQYF. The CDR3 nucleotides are TGCAGCGTTCCGGGACAGGGCCCGTACGAGCAGTACTTC.

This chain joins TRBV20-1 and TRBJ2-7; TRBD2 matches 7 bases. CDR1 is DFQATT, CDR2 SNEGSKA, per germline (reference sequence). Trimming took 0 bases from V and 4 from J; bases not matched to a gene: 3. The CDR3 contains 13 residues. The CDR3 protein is CSARDMRGYEQYF. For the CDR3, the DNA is TGCAGTGCTAGAGATATGCGGGGGTACGAGCAGTACTTC.

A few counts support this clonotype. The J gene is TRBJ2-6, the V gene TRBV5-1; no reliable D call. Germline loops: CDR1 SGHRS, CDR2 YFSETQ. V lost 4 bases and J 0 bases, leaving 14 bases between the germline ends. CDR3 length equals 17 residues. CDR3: CASSPQTLDSGANVLTF. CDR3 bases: TGCGCCAGCAGCCCGCAGACTCTAGACTCTGGGGCCAACGTCCTGACTTTC.

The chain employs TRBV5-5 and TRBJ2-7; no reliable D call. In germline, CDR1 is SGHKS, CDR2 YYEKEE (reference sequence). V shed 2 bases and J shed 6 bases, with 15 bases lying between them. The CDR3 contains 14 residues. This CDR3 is CASSFLADFSEQYF. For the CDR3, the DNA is TGTGCCAGCAGCTTCTTGGCAGATTTTTCCGAGCAGTACTTC.

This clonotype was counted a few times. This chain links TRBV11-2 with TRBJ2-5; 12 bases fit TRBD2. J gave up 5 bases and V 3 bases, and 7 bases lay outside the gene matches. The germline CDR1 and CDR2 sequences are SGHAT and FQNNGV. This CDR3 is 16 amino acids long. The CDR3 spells CASSFLAGGRLETQYF. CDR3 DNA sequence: TGTGCCAGCAGCTTCCTAGCGGGGGGGCGGCTTGAGACCCAGTACTTC. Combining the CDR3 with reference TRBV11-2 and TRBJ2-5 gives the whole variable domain EAGVAQSPRYKIIEKRQSVAFWCNPISGHATLYWYQQILGQGPKLLIQFQNNGVVDDSQLPKDRFSAERLKGVDSTLKIQPAKLEDSAVYLCASSFLAGGRLETQYFGPGTRLLVL.

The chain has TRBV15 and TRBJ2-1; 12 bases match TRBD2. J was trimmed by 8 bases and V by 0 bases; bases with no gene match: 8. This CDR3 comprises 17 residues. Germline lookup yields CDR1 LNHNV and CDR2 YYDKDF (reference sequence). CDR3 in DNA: TGTGCCACCAGCAGAGATTTGGCTAGCGGGGGGGGTTATGAGCAGTTCTTC. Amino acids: CATSRDLASGGGYEQFF.

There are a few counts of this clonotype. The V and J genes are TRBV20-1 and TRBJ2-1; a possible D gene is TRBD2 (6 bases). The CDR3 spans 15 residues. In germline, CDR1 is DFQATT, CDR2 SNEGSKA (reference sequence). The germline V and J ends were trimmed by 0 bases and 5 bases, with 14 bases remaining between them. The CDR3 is CSARDLAAGDNEQFF. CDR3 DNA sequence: TGCAGTGCTAGAGATTTAGCGGCTGGGGACAATGAGCAGTTCTTC.

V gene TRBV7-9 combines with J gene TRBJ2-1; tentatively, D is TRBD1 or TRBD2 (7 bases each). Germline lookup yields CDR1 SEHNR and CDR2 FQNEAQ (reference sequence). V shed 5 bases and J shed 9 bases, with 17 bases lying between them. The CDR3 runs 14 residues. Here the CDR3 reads CASSPKGGGLEQFF. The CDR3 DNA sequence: TGTGCCAGCAGCCCCAAGGGAGGGGGCCTTGAGCAGTTCTTC.

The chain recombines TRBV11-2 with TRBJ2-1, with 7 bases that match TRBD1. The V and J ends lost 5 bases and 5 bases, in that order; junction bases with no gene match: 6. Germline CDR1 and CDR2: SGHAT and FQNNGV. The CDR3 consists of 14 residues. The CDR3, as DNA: TGTGCCAGCAGCACAGGGACAGCCGACAATGAGCAGTTCTTC. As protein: CASSTGTADNEQFF.

CDR3 sequence: CASSLDGVGDTQYF. In DNA form, the CDR3 reads TGTGCCAGCAGCTTAGACGGCGTGGGGGATACGCAGTATTTT. This chain joins TRBV7-2 and TRBJ2-3; no clear D. Per germline, CDR1 SGHTA and CDR2 FQGNSA. The CDR3 covers 14 residues. The V and J ends lost 1 base and 6 bases respectively, with 11 bases between them.

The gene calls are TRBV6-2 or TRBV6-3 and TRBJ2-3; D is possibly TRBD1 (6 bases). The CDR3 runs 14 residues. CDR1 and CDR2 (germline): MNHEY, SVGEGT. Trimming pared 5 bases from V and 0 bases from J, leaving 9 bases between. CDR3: CASSDDRSTDTQYF. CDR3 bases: TGTGCCAGCAGTGATGACAGGAGCACAGATACGCAGTATTTT.

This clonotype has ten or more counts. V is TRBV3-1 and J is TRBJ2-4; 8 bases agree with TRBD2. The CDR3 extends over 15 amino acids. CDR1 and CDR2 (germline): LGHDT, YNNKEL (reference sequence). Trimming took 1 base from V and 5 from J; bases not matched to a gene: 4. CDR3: CASSQAGGPENIQYF. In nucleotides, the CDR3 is TGTGCCAGCAGCCAAGCGGGGGGGCCGGAAAACATTCAGTACTTC. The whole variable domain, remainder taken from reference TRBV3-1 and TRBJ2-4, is DTAVSQTPKYLVTQMGNDKSIKCEQNLGHDTMYWYKQDSKKFLKIMFSYNNKELIINETVPNRFSPKSPDKAHLNLHINSLELGDSAVYFCASSQAGGPENIQYFGAGTRLSVL.

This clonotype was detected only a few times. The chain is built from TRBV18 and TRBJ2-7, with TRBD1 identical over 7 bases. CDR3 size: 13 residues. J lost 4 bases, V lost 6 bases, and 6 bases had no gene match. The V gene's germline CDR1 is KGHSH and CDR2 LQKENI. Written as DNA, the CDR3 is TGTGCCAGCTCTTCACAGGGGACATACGAGCAGTACTTC. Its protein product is CASSSQGTYEQYF.

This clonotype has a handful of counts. CDR3 loop: CSARMGVGPYEQYF. Here the CDR3 DNA reads TGCAGTGCTAGAATGGGGGTTGGTCCCTACGAGCAGTACTTC. The J gene is TRBJ2-7, the V gene TRBV20-1, with D perhaps matching TRBD1 or TRBD2 (5 bases each). This CDR3 region has 14 residues. V was clipped by 2 bases and J by 2 bases, with 13 bases between them. Germline V gene sequence: CDR1 DFQATT, CDR2 SNEGSKA (reference sequence).

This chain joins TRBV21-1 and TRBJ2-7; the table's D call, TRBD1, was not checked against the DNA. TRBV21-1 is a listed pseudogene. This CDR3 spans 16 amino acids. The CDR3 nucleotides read TGTGCCAGCAGCAAATTAGGGAACAGGATATACTACGAGCAGTACTTC. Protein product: CASSKLGNRIYYEQYF.

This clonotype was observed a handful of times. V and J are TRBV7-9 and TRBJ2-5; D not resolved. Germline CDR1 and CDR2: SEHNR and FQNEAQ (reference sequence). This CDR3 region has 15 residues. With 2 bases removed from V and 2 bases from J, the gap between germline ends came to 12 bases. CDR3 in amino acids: CASSLRAPAQETQYF. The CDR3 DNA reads TGTGCCAGCAGCTTAAGGGCCCCGGCTCAAGAGACCCAGTACTTC.

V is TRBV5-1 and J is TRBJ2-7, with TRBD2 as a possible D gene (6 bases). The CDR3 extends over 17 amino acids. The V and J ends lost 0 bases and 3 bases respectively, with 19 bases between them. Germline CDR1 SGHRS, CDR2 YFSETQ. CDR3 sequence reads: CASSLVYRASAVYEQYF. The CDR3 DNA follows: TGCGCCAGCAGCTTGGTTTATAGGGCTAGCGCCGTCTACGAGCAGTACTTC.

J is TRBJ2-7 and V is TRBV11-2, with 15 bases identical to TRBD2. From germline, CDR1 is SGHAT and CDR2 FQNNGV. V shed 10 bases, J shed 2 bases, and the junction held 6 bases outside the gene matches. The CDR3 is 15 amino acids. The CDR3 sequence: CATRGTSGRPYEQYF. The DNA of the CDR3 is TGTGCCACCAGGGGGACTAGCGGGAGGCCCTACGAGCAGTACTTC.